The TCR beta chain under discussion was sequenced for a study of spatial heterogeneity in lung cancer. This clonotype is labeled as medium-sized (0.01 to 0.1%). Sample time point: sample taken at primary tumor resection. The sequenced material consisted of unsorted whole RNA from tumor, nontumor lung or frozen PBMC. Germline-derived CDR1 and CDR2 are ENHRY and SYGVKD. Germline trimming cut 3 bases from V and 7 bases from J; bases unmatched to any gene: 6. The CDR3 is 13 residues long. Each CDR3 protein gets one entry after TCRdb re-called the 5' RACE reads with MiXCR. Seen here are about 23,000 distinct CDR3 sequences, 4% to 5% observed once, and the top ten hold approximately 4.7%.

The origin of this receptor is a male donor with early-stage non-small cell lung cancer. The sequenced sample was PBMCs, obtained at surgery. The chain combines TRBV10-3 with TRBJ2-7, with 7 bases lining up with TRBD1. CDR3 in DNA: TGTGCCATCAGTGACGGGACAGCCAGGGAGCAGTACTTC. Translated, it gives CAISDGTAREQYF.